This TCR beta chain comes out of a study of CD8+ T cells in alopecia areata. V was trimmed by 0 bases and J by 2 bases, leaving 9 bases between them. The germline V gene has CDR1 SEHNR and CDR2 FQNEAQ (reference sequence). The CDR3 consists of 15 residues. As for this clone: Its specificity is not known.

Overall study results and limits: Mouse data revealed clearer TCR sharing than patient data did, a gap possibly tied to HLA. An increase in clonality over normal scalp was evident in lesional scalp, especially alopecia totalis/universalis.

Reverse transcribed after extraction, RNA yielded cDNA as the sequencing template. Generated by immunoSEQ multiplex PCR, the TCRdb table keeps only in-frame clones and is missing some. The sample contains about 200,000 clones, roughly 56% of which appear only once. The chain combines TRBV7-9 with TRBJ2-3, with D possibly TRBD1 on 5 matching bases. Sequencing was performed on CD8+ T cells sorted from blood. The TCR originated in a human donor in good health. The CDR3, as DNA: TGTGCCAGCAGCTTAGCGGCAGGGTCCACAGATACGCAGTATTTT. Its protein product is CASSLAAGSTDTQYF.